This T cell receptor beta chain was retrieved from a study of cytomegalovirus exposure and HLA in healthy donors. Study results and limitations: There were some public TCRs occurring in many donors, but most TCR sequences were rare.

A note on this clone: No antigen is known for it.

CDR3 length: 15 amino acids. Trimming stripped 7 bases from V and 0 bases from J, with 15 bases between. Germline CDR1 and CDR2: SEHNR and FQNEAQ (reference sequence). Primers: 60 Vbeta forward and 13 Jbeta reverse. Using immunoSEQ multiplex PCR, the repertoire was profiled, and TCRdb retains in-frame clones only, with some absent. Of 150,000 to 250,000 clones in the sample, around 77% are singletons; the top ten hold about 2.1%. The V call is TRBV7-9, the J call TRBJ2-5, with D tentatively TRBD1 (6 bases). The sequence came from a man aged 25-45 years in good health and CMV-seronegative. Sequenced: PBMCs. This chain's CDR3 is CASTLGATYQETQYF. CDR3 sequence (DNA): TGTGCCAGCACCCTGGGGGCGACGTACCAAGAGACCCAGTACTTC.